This TCR beta chain comes out of a study of blood T cells in healthy people across ages. General study findings and limits: Diversity estimated from one million T cells was considered an underestimate.

Unmatched junction bases numbered 6, after V lost 5 bases and J lost 7 bases. Germline V lookup: CDR1 MDHEN, CDR2 SYDVKM. This CDR3 region has 14 residues. This clonotype has just a few counts. No antigen is known for it. A J-beta primer mix and a sample-barcoded 5' primer were used in a second PCR of about 6 to 12 cycles. One entry per CDR3 protein, called by TCRdb with MiXCR from the 5' RACE reads. Found here are 1.5 million or so distinct CDR3 sequences, 35% to 45% of them singletons; the top ten hold 7.9%. Sequenced sample: blood. The source of this sequence is a woman in her late teens or twenties in good health. The chain has TRBV28 and TRBJ2-4; 9 nucleotides line up with TRBD1. CDR3 in DNA: TGTGCCAGCAGTCCCGGGACAGGGCGGAACATTCAGTACTTC. Its translation is CASSPGTGRNIQYF.